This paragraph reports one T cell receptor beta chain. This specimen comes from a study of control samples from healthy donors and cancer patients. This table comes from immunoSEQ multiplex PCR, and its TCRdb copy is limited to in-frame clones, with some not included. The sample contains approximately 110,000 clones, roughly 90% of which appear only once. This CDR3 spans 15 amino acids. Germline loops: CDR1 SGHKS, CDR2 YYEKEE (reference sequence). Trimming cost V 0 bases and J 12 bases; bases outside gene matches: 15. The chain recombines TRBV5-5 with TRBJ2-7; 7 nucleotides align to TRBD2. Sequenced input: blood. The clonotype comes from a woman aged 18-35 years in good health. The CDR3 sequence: CASSLGRRTRGSLYF. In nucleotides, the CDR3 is TGTGCCAGCAGCTTGGGGCGGCGGACTAGGGGTTCCCTGTACTTC.